This TCR beta chain derives from a study of T cells in Graves' hyperthyroidism and ophthalmopathy. Points from the study as a whole: Among thyroid clonotypes expanded above 0.001, most also appeared in blood. Ophthalmopathy, which appeared later, was predicted by the model a median about 6 months before onset.

The hyperthyroidism patients had all been newly diagnosed, and their disease duration was under 2 months. Their ages ranged from 18 to 65 years. Diagnoses rested on clinical symptoms, serum thyroxine and TRAb, thyroid ultrasound and orbital computed tomography. Amplification yielded TCR beta CDR3 regions, with RNA transcripts as the source. TCR CDR3 regions were first amplified by RT-PCR with HTBI primers. TCRdb recomputed calls from the multiplex PCR reads with MiXCR, one row per CDR3 protein. The data contain hundreds of thousands of distinct CDR3 sequences, 38% of them singletons. There are 15 residues in the CDR3. Germline values: CDR1 ENHRY, CDR2 SYGVKD. In the case of this clonotype: What it binds is unknown. At one end, the junction sequence differs from germline, possibly due to a read error.

The V and J genes are TRBV10-3 and TRBJ2-7; D is perhaps TRBD1 (6 bases). The specimen was blood. This TCR was sampled from a man younger than 35 with Graves' hyperthyroidism. The DNA of the CDR3 is TGTGCCAGCAGTTACTCATCACAGGGATACTACGAGCAGTACTTC. Translated: CASSYSSQGYYEQYF.